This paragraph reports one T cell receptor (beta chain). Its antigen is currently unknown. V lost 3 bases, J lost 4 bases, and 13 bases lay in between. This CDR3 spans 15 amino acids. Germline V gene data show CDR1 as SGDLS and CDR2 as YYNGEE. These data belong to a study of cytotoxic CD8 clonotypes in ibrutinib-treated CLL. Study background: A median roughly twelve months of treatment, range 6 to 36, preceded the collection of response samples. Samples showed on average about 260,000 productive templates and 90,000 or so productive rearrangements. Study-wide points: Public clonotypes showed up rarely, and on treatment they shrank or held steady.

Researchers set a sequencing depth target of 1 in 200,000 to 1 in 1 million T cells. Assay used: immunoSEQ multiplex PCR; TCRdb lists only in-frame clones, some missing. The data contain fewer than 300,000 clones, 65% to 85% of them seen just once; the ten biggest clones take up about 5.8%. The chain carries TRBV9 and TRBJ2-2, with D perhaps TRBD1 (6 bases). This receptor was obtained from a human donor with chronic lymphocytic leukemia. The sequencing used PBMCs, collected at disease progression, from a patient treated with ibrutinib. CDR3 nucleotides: TGTGCCAGCAGCGCCTCCGGCAGGGGCACCGGGGAGCTGTTTTTT. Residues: CASSASGRGTGELFF.